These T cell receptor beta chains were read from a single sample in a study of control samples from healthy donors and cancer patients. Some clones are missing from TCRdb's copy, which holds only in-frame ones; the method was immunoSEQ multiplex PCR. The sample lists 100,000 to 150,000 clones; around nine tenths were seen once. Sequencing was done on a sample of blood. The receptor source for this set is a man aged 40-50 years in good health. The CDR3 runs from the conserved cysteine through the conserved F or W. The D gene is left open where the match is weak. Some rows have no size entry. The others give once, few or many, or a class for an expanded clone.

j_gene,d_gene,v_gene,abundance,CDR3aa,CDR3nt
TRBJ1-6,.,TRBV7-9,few,CASSSGHLLPLHF,TGTGCCAGCAGCAGCGGACACCTTTTACCCCTCCACTTT
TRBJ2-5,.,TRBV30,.,CAWNGGLGETQYF,TGTGCCTGGAATGGAGGATTAGGTGAGACCCAGTACTTC
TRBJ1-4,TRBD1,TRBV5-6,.,CASSLTGDNEKLFF,TGTGCCAGCAGCTTGACAGGGGATAATGAAAAACTGTTTTTT
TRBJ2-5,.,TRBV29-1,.,CSVRLETQYF,TGCAGCGTTAGGCTAGAGACCCAGTACTTC
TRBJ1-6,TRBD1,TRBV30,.,CAWSLSGTGVGSPLHF,TGTGCCTGGAGCCTCTCTGGGACAGGGGTAGGCTCACCCCTCCACTTT
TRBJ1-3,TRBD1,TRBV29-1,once,CSVSSGTGVGNTIYF,TGCAGCGTCTCTTCCGGGACAGGGGTTGGAAACACCATATATTTT
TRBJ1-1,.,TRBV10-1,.,CASSEVKREPSAFF,TGCGCCAGCAGTGAGGTGAAAAGGGAGCCCTCAGCTTTCTTT
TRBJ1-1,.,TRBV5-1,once,CASSLVGTFEAFF,TGCGCCAGCAGCTTGGTTGGGACTTTTGAAGCTTTCTTT
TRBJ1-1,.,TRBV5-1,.,CASSPVRVDTEAFF,TGCGCCAGCAGCCCCGTTCGGGTGGACACTGAAGCTTTCTTT
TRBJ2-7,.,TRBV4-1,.,CASSQGHNFWGEQYF,TGCGCCAGCAGCCAAGGGCACAACTTCTGGGGCGAGCAGTACTTC
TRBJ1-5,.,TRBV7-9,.,CASSQGGDQPQHF,TGTGCCAGCAGCCAAGGCGGGGATCAGCCCCAGCATTTT
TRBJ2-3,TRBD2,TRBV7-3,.,CASSRTSGETDTQYF,TGTGCCAGCAGCCGGACTAGCGGGGAGACAGATACGCAGTATTTT
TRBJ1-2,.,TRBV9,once,CASSVGRTPGSYGYTF,TGTGCCAGCAGCGTTGGAAGGACACCGGGGAGCTATGGCTACACCTTC
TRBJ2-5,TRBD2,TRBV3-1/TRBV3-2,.,CASSQDWIQRGVLEETQYF,TGTGCCAGCAGCCAAGATTGGATCCAGCGGGGGGTTCTTGAAGAGACCCAGTACTTC
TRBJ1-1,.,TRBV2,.,CASSPYLNTEAFF,TGTGCCAGCAGCCCCTACTTGAACACTGAAGCTTTCTTT
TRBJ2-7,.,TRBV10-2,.,CASSGQGLIPANEQYF,TGCGCCAGCAGTGGCCAGGGCCTAATCCCTGCGAACGAGCAGTACTTC
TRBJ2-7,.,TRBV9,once,CASSVDSPGFSEQYF,TGTGCCAGCAGCGTAGACTCGCCCGGTTTCAGCGAGCAGTACTTC
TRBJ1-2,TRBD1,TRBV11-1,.,CASSLSGQGGYGYTF,TGTGCCAGCAGCTTATCGGGACAGGGAGGCTATGGCTACACCTTC
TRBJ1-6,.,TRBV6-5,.,CASSQQGLGTPLHF,TGTGCCAGCAGTCAACAGGGTCTGGGAACACCCCTCCACTTT
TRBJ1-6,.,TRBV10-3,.,CAISAQGYNSPLHF,TGTGCCATCAGTGCGCAGGGTTATAATTCACCCCTCCACTTT
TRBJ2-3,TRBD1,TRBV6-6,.,CASSYSGQGQDTQYF,TGTGCCAGCAGTTACTCCGGACAGGGCCAAGATACGCAGTATTTT
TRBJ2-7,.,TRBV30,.,CAWTGDFSYEQYF,TGTGCCTGGACAGGGGACTTCTCCTACGAGCAGTACTTC
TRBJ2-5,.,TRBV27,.,CASSLRGGTETQYF,TGTGCCAGCAGTTTAAGGGGCGGAACGGAGACCCAGTACTTC
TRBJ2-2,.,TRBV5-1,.,CASSSQGTGELFF,TGCGCCAGCAGCTCGCAGGGAACCGGGGAGCTGTTTTTT
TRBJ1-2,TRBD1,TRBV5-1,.,CASSWTGVDYGYTF,TGCGCCAGCAGCTGGACAGGGGTTGACTATGGCTACACCTTC
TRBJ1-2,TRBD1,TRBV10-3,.,CAISPDRGDYGYTF,TGTGCCATCAGCCCGGACAGGGGGGACTATGGCTACACCTTC
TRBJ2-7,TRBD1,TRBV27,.,CASSPLTGEVVYEQYF,TGTGCCAGCAGTCCGCTGACAGGGGAAGTCGTGTACGAGCAGTACTTC
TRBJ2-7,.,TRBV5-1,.,CASSLSTSGQEEQYF,TGCGCCAGCAGCCTGTCAACTAGTGGGCAGGAAGAGCAGTACTTC
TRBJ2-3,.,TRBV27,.,CASRPSSTDTQYF,TGTGCCAGCAGGCCCTCTAGCACAGATACGCAGTATTTT
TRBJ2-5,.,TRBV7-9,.,CASSLLEGAETQYF,TGTGCCAGCAGCTTACTCGAGGGAGCAGAGACCCAGTACTTC
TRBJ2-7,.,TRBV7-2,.,CASSFQGGLSYEQYF,TGTGCCAGCAGCTTCCAAGGCGGGTTATCCTACGAGCAGTACTTC
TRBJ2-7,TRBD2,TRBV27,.,CASSYGEGRHEQYF,TGTGCCAGCAGCTACGGGGAGGGCCGGCACGAGCAGTACTTC
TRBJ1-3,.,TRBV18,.,CASSTGQGTGNTIYF,TGTGCCAGCTCCACCGGGCAGGGGACTGGAAACACCATATATTTT
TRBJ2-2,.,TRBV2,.,CASSDLRGTGELFF,TGTGCCAGCAGTGACCTACGTGGCACCGGGGAGCTGTTTTTT
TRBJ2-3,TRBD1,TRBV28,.,CASIGQGSTDTQYF,TGTGCCAGCATCGGACAGGGGTCCACAGATACGCAGTATTTT
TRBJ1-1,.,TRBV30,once,CAWSVRNTEAFF,TGTGCCTGGAGTGTGCGGAACACTGAAGCTTTCTTT
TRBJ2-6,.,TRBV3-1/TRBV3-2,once,CASSQDPSWANVLTF,TGTGCCAGCAGCCAAGATCCTTCTTGGGCCAACGTCCTGACTTTC
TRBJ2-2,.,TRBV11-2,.,CASSYTTGTGELFF,TGTGCCAGCAGTTACACGACAGGCACCGGGGAGCTGTTTTTT
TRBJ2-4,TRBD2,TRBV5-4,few,CASSLREGKNIQYF,TGTGCCAGCAGCTTACGGGAGGGCAAAAACATTCAGTACTTC
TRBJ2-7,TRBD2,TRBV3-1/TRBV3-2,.,CASSQNYGTSGHEQYF,TGTGCCAGCAGCCAAAATTATGGGACTAGCGGCCACGAGCAGTACTTC
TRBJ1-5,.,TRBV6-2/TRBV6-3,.,CASSYSWDTLNQPQHF,TGTGCCAGCAGTTACTCGTGGGACACACTCAATCAGCCCCAGCATTTT
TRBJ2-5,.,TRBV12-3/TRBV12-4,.,CASSSRTSGTQYF,TGTGCCAGCAGTTCTAGGACCTCCGGGACCCAGTACTTC
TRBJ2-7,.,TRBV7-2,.,CASSLLGAMSDEQYF,TGTGCCAGCAGCTTACTGGGGGCCATGTCGGACGAGCAGTACTTC
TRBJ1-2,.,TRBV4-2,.,CASSPESGGYTF,TGTGCCAGCAGCCCCGAGTCTGGAGGCTACACCTTC
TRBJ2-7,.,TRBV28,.,CASVSGSSYEQYF,TGTGCCAGCGTTAGTGGGAGCTCCTACGAGCAGTACTTC
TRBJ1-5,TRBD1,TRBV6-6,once,CASRKGGGDQPQHF,TGTGCCAGCAGGAAGGGAGGGGGCGACCAGCCCCAGCATTTT
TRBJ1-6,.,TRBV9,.,CASSPNPENSYNSPLHF,TGTGCCAGCAGCCCTAACCCAGAAAACTCCTATAATTCACCCCTCCACTTT
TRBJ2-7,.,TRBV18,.,CASSPPGSEQYF,TGTGCCAGCTCACCACCAGGAAGCGAGCAGTACTTC
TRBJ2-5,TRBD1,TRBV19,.,CAGRTGRTETQYF,TGTGCCGGAAGGACAGGGCGCACCGAGACCCAGTACTTC
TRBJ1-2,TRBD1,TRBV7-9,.,CASSLGTGGNYGYTF,TGTGCCAGCAGCCTTGGGACAGGGGGCAACTATGGCTACACCTTC
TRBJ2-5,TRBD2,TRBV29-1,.,CSVALAGGQETQYF,TGCAGCGTTGCCCTAGCGGGGGGGCAAGAGACCCAGTACTTC
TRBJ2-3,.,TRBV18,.,CASSPQNRDTQYF,TGTGCCAGCTCACCACAGAACCGGGATACGCAGTATTTT
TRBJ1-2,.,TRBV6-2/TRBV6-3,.,CASSPTGGLGGYTF,TGTGCCAGCAGCCCAACGGGGGGCCTCGGCGGCTACACCTTC
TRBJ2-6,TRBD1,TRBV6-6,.,CASRDRAAGANVLTF,TGTGCCAGCCGCGACAGGGCAGCCGGGGCCAACGTCCTGACTTTC
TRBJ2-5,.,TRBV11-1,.,CASSLRMSETQYF,TGTGCCAGCAGCTTAAGAATGTCGGAGACCCAGTACTTC
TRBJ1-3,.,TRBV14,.,CASSLVKNTIYF,TGTGCCAGCAGCCTTGTTAAGAACACCATATATTTT
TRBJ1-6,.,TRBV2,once,CASRFTRDLNSPLHF,TGTGCCAGCAGGTTCACGCGGGATCTAAATTCACCCCTCCACTTT